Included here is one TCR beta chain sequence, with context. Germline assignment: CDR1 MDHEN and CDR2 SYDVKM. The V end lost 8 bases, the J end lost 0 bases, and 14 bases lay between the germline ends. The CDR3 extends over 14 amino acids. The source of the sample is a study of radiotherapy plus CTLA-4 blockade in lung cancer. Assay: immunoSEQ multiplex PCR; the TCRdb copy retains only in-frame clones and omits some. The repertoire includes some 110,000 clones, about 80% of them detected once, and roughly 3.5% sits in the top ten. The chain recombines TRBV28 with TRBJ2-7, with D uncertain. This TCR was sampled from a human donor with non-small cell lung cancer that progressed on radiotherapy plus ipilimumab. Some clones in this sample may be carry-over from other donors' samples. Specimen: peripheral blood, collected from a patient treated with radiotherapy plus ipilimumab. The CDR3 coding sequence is TGTGCCAGCCACCCTAACCACAGCTCCTACGAGCAGTACTTC. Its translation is CASHPNHSSYEQYF.